This T cell receptor (beta chain) was found in a study of T cell repertoires in cytomegalovirus infection (dated by TCRdb to about 2019). Study-level background: Donor HLA type was relevant to the analysis, as public TCR beta signatures indicated carriage of CMV infection together with the matching HLA type.

The run used an Illumina HiSeq 1500. TCRdb reanalyzed the raw reads on its own, using fastp at Q25 for trimming and MiXCR for clone calling, and kept in-frame beta chains. A single entry per CDR3 protein holds the most common genes and DNA from its merged rows. Counted in this sample were approximately 490,000 distinct CDR3 sequences; about 11% of them appeared once. The ten largest clonotypes hold roughly 10% of the sample. Findings and caveats that apply to the study as a whole: Cumulative frequency of public TCR beta family members discriminated carriers of CMV infection plus the relevant HLA type in this cohort and an independent 352-donor cohort. The ex vivo response was dominated by HLA-C-restricted CMV-specific TCR beta clonotypes, which also provided the single most frequent clonotype in two of eight donors.

For this clonotype: Which antigen it targets is not known. Possible read error: a much larger clone is one base away.

CDR1 and CDR2 are read off the germline V gene (reference sequence) as LNHDA and SQIVND. CDR3 length: 14 amino acids, cysteine to phenylalanine. The retained sequence is limited to the CDR3, 42 bases, with the frame set at the first base. This TCR derives from a human donor in good health (CMV status not recorded). Some clones in this sample may be carry-over from other donors' samples. Sequences were obtained from PBMCs. The V and J segments used are TRBV19 and TRBJ2-7; no D gene is confidently identified. The CDR3 reads CASGIDLAVYEQYF. In nucleotides, the sequence is TGTGCCAGTGGTATAGATCTGGCAGTCTACGAGCAGTACTTC.